Given below is one T cell receptor (beta chain) in context. Its antigen remains unidentified. The sample comes from a study of T cell responses to AZD1222 COVID-19 vaccine. About the research overall: Pooling was applied to second doses at about 4 or about 12 weeks.

Study conclusions and caveats: Vaccine-related CD4 TCRs covered spike, predominating at 160-218 and 743-854. Close to half of spike-specific TCRs reportedly recognize unmutated variant regions.

Sequencing was performed with immunoSEQ multiplex PCR; in TCRdb, only in-frame clones are kept and a portion is missing. The sample has some 130,000 clones, 93% seen once. V shed 1 base and J shed 1 base, with 10 bases lying between them. Germline V lookup: CDR1 LNHDA, CDR2 SQIVND (reference sequence). This CDR3 comprises 15 residues. The sequence was collected from an adult in good health. V gene TRBV19 combines with J gene TRBJ1-1; no definite D call. Material: peripheral blood, obtained on day 0 of AZD1222 vaccination. CDR3 in amino acids: CASSIVLRANTEAFF. CDR3 DNA sequence: TGTGCCAGTAGTATAGTTCTACGAGCGAACACTGAAGCTTTCTTT.